This T cell receptor beta chain was recorded in a study of blood T cell repertoires in COVID-19. The method was immunoSEQ multiplex PCR; TCRdb's version includes in-frame clones alone and lacks a portion of them. Among about 310,000 clones listed, roughly nine tenths were seen once. CDR3 length equals 11 residues. The V gene's germline CDR1 is SQVTM and CDR2 ANQGSEA. V lost 4 bases, J lost 4 bases, and 5 bases lay in between. The chain has TRBV29-1 and TRBJ1-5; no definite D call. This TCR came from a woman aged 25 to 39 who had recovered from COVID-19. Specimen: PBMCs or T cells enriched from blood (not recorded which). The CDR3 is CSVGGNQPQHF. The DNA for the CDR3 is TGCAGCGTTGGAGGAAATCAGCCCCAGCATTTT. Using reference TRBV29-1 and TRBJ1-5 for the parts outside the CDR3, the full variable domain is SAVISQKPSRDICQRGTSLTIQCQVDSQVTMMFWYRQQPGQSLTLIATANQGSEATYESGFVIDKFPISRPNLTFSTLTVSNMSPEDSSIYLCSVGGNQPQHFGDGTRLSIL.